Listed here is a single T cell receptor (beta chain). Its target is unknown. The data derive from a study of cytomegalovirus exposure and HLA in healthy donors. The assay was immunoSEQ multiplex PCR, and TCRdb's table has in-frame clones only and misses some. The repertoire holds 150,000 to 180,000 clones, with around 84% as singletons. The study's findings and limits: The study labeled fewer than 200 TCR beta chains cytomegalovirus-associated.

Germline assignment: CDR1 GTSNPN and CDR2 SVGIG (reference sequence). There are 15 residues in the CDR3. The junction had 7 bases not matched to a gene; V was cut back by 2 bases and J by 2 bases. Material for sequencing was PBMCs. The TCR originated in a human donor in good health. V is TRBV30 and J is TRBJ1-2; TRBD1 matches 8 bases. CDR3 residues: CAWSIVTGVNYGYTF. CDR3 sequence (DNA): TGTGCCTGGAGTATTGTGACAGGGGTAAACTATGGCTACACCTTC.